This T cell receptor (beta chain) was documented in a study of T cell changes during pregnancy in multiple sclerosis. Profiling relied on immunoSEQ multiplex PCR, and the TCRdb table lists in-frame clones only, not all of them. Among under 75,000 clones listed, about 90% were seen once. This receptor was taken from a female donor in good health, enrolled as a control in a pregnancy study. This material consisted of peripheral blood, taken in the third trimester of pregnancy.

The CDR3 loop is CASSYSRQDGYTF. The DNA for the CDR3 is TGTGCCAGCAGTTACTCAAGACAGGATGGCTACACCTTC. The V call is TRBV6-5, the J call TRBJ1-2, with D perhaps matching TRBD1 (6 bases). Germline CDR1 MNHEY, CDR2 SVGAGI. V lost 0 bases to trimming and J lost 6 bases, with 8 bases between them. The CDR3 spans 13 residues.